Below, one T cell receptor (beta chain) is given with its context. Its matching antigen is unknown. Then a second PCR, running roughly 7 to 11 cycles, was carried out with a sample-barcoded 5' primer and a J-beta primer mix. Carrying 12 random nucleotides, a template-switch adaptor labeled each individual cDNA molecule. TCRdb used MiXCR to reprocess the 5' RACE reads, holding one entry per CDR3 protein. The table includes around 500,000 distinct CDR3 sequences, less than 60% detected once. This sample was included in a study of blood T cells in healthy people across ages. The study, taken as a whole, reports: Long-lived and aged donors differed, with more naive CD4+ cells and higher diversity in the long-lived.

Extracted total RNA amounted to at least 6 micrograms for each sample. The sequence derives from a man at least 80 years old in good health. Sample: blood.

The CDR3 DNA reads TGTGCCAGCAGAACAACTTCTAGCGACGTGAGGGATACGCAGTATTTT. It specifies CASRTTSSDVRDTQYF. This chain joins TRBV7-9 and TRBJ2-3, with a possible D match to TRBD2 (6 bases). Germline V gene data show CDR1 as SEHNR and CDR2 as FQNEAQ (reference sequence). Trimming removed 6 bases from V and 6 bases from J, with 22 bases in between. This CDR3 is built from 16 residues.